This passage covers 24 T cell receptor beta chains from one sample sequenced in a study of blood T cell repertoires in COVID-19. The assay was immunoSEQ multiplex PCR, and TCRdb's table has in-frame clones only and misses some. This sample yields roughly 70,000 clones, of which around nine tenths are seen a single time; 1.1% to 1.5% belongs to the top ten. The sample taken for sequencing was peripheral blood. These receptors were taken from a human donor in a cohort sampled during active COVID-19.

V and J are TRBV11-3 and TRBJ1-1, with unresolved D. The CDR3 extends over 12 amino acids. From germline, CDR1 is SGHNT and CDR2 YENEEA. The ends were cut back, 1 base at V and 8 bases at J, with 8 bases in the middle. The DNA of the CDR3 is TGTGCCAGCAGCTTAGTGGCCAGAGAAGCTTTCTTT. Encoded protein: CASSLVAREAFF.

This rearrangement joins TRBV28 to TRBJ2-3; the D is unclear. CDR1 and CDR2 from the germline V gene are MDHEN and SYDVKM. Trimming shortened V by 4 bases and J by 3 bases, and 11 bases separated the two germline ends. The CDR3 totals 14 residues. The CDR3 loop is CASSSAVRTDTQYF. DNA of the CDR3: TGTGCCAGCAGTTCCGCGGTGAGGACAGATACGCAGTATTTT.

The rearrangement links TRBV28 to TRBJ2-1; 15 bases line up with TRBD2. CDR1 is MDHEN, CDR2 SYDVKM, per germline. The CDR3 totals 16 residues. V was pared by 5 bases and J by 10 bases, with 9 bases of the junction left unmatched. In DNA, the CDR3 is TGTGCCAGCAGTAGTCCGGGACTAGCGGGAGGAGGCGAGCAGTTCTTC. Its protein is CASSSPGLAGGGEQFF.

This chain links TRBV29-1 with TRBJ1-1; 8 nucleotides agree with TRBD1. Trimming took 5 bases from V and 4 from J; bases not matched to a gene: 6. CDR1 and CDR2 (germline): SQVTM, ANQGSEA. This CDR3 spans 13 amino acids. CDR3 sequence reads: CSVNGQGGTEAFF. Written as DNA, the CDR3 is TGCAGCGTTAACGGACAGGGCGGCACTGAAGCTTTCTTT. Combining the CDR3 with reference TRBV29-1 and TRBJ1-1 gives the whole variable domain SAVISQKPSRDICQRGTSLTIQCQVDSQVTMMFWYRQQPGQSLTLIATANQGSEATYESGFVIDKFPISRPNLTFSTLTVSNMSPEDSSIYLCSVNGQGGTEAFFGQGTRLTVV.

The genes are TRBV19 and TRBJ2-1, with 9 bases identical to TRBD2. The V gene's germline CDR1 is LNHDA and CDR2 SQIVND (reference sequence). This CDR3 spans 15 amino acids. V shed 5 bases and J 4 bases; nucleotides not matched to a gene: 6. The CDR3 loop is CASSSTSGAYNEQFF. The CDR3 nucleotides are TGTGCCAGTAGTTCGACTAGCGGAGCTTACAATGAGCAGTTCTTC.

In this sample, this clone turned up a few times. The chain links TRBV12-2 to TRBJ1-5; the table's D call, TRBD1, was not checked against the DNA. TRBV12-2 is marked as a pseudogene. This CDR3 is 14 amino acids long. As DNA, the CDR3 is TGTGCAAGTCGCCATCCAGGGGAACGGCAGCCCCAGCATTTT. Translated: CASRHPGERQPQHF.

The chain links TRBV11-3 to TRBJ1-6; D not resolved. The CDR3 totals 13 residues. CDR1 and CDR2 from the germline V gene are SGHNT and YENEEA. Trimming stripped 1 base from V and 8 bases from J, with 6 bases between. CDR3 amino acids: CASSLGQDSPLHF. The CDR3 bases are TGTGCCAGCAGCTTAGGGCAGGATTCACCCCTCCACTTT.

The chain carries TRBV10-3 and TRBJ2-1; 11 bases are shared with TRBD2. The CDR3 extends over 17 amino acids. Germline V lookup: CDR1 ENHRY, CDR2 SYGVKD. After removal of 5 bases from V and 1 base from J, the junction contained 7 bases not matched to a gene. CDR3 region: CAISQTSGIASYNEQFF. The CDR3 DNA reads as TGTGCCATCAGTCAGACTAGCGGGATTGCGTCCTACAATGAGCAGTTCTTC.

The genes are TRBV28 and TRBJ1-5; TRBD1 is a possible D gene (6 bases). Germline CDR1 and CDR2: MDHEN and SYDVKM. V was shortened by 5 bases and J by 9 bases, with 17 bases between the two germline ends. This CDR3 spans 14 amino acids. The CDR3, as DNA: TGTGCCAGCAGTCAGAACAGGGAGTTCACGCCCCAGCATTTT. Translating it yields CASSQNREFTPQHF.

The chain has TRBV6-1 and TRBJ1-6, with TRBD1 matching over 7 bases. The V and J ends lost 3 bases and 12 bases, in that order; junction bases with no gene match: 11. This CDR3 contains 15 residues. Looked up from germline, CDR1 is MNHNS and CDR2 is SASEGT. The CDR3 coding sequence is TGTGCCAGCAGTGAGAGGGGTAGGGGGCACGGACCCCTCCACTTT. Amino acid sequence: CASSERGRGHGPLHF.

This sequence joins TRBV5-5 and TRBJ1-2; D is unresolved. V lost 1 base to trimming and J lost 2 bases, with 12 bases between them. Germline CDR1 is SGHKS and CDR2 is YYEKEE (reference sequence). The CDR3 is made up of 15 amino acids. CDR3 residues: CASSLSVWENYGYTF. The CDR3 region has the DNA TGTGCCAGCAGCTTGTCCGTGTGGGAGAACTATGGCTACACCTTC.

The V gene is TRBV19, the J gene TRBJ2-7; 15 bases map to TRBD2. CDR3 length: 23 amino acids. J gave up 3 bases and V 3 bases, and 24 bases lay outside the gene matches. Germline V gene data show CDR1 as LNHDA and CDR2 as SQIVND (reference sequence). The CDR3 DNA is TGTGCCAGTAGTATCCCCTCCGGGACTAGCGGGAGGCCTATCCCACGGGGGAACTACGAGCAGTACGTC. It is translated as CASSIPSGTSGRPIPRGNYEQYV.

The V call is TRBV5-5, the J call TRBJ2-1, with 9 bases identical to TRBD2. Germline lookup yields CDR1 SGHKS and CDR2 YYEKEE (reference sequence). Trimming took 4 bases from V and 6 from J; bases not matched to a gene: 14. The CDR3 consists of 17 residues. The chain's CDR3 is CASSAGRSGRSFNEQFF. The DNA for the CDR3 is TGTGCCAGCAGCGCGGGGCGAAGCGGGAGGAGCTTCAATGAGCAGTTCTTC.

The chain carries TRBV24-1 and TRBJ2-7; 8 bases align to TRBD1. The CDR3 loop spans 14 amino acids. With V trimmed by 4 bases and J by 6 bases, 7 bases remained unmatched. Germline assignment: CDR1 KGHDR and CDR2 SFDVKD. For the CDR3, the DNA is TGTGCCACCAGTGACTCTGACAGGGGATGCGAGCAGTACGTC. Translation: CATSDSDRGCEQYV.

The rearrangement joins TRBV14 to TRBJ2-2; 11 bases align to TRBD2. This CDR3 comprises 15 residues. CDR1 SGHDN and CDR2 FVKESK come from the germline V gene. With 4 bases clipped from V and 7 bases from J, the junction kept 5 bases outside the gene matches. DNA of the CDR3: TGTGCCAGCAGCCTTCCCGGGACTAGCGGCGGGGAGCTGTTTTTT. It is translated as CASSLPGTSGGELFF.

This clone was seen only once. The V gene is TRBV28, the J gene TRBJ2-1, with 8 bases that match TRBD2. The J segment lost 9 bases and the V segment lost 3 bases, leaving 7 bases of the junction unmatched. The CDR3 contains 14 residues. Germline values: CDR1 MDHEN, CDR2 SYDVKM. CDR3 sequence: CASSLGLAGPEQFF. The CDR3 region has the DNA TGTGCCAGCAGTTTGGGGCTAGCGGGCCCTGAGCAGTTCTTC.

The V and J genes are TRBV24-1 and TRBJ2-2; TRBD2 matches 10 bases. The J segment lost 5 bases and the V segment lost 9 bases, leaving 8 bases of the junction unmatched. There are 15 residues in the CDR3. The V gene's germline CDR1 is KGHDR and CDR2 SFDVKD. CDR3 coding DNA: TGTGCCACCGAAGGAGGGACTAGCGCGACCGGGGAGCTGTTTTTT. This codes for CATEGGTSATGELFF.

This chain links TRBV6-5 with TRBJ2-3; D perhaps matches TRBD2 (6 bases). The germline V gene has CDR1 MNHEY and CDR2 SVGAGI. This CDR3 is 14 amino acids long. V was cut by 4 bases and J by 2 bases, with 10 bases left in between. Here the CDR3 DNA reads TGTGCCAGCAGTTCGGGAGTACTCACAGATACGCAGTATTTT. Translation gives CASSSGVLTDTQYF.

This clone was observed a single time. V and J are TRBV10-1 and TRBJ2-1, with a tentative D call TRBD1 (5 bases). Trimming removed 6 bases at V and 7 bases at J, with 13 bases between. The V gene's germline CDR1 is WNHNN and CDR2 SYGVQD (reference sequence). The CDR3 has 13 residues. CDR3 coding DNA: TGCGCCAGCAGGTCAGGATCAGGGAATGAGCAGTTCTTC. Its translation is CASRSGSGNEQFF.

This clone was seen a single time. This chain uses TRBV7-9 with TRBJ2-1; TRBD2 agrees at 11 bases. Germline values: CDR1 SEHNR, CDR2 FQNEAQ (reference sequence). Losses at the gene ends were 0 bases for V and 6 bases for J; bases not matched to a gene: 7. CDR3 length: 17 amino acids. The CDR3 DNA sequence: TGTGCCAGCAGCTTAGCGCTAACTAGCGGGAGACCCAATGAGCAGTTCTTC. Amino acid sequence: CASSLALTSGRPNEQFF.

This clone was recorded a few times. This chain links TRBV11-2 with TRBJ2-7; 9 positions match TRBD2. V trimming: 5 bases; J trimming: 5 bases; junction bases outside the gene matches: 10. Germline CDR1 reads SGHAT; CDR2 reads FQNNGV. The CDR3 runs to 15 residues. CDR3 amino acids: CASSAGTSRSHEQYF. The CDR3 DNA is TGTGCCAGCAGCGCCGGGACTAGCCGTTCCCACGAGCAGTACTTC.

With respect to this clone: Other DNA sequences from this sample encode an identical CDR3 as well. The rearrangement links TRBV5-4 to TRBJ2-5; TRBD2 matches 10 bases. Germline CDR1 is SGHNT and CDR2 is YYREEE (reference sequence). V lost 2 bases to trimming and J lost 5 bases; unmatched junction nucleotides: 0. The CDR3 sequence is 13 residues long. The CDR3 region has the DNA TGTGCCAGCAGCTTAGCGGGAGGGGAGACCCAGTACTTC. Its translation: CASSLAGGETQYF.

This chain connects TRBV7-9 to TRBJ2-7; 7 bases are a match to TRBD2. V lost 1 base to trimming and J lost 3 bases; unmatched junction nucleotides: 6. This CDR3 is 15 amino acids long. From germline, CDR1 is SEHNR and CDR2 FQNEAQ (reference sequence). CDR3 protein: CASSLGGGGYYEQYV. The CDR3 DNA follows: TGTGCCAGCAGCTTAGGGGGCGGGGGTTACTACGAGCAGTACGTC.

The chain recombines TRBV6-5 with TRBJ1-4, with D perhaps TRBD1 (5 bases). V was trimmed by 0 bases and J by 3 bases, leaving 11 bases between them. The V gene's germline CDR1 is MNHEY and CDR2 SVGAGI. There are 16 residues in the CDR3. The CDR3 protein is CASSYSPPGSNEKLFF. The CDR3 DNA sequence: TGTGCCAGCAGTTACTCACCCCCAGGGTCTAATGAAAAACTGTTTTTT.